The 2 T cell receptor beta chains presented below share a single source sample, sequenced in a study of CD4 T cell repertoires in COVID-19. These memory T cells were uncultured and sequenced directly after ex vivo isolation. Sequencing was performed with immunoSEQ multiplex PCR; in TCRdb, only in-frame clones are kept and a portion is missing. The sample has 20,000 to 30,000 clones, over 90% seen once. The specimen was circulating follicular helper CD4+ T cells (cTfh) from blood, collected before the COVID-19 pandemic. These receptors were obtained from a human donor who had COVID-19.

A few counts support this clone. The J gene is TRBJ2-7, the V gene TRBV29-1; TRBD2 agrees at 13 bases. The CDR3 runs to 14 residues. V lost 5 bases, J lost 5 bases, and 6 bases stayed unmatched. Germline V CDR1 and CDR2: SQVTM, ANQGSEA. This CDR3 is CSVRGLAGAHEQYF. In DNA form, the CDR3 reads TGCAGCGTTCGAGGACTAGCGGGAGCCCACGAGCAGTACTTC.

The chain joins TRBV7-2 to TRBJ2-3; D perhaps matches TRBD2 (6 bases). The CDR3 loop spans 14 amino acids. Trimming stripped 6 bases from V and 6 bases from J, with 16 bases between. Germline assignment: CDR1 SGHTA and CDR2 FQGNSA. The CDR3 protein is CASSSTRGSDTQYF. CDR3 bases: TGTGCCAGCAGTTCTACTCGGGGGTCGGATACGCAGTATTTT.